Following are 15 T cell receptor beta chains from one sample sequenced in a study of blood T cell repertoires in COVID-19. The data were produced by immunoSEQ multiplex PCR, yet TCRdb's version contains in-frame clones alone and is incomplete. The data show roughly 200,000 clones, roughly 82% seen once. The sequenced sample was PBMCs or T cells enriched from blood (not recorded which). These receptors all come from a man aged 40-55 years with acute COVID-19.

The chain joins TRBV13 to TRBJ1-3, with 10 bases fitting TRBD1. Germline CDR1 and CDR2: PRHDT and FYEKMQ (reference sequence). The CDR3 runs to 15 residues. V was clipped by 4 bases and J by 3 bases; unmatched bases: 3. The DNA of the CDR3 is TGTGCCAGCAGCTGGGGGACAGGGGTTGGAAACACCATATATTTT. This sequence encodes CASSWGTGVGNTIYF.

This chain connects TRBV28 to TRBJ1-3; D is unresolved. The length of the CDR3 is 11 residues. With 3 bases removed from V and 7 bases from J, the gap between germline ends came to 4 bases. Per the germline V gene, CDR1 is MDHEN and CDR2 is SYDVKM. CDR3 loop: CASSLQNTIYF. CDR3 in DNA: TGTGCCAGCAGTTTGCAGAACACCATATATTTT.

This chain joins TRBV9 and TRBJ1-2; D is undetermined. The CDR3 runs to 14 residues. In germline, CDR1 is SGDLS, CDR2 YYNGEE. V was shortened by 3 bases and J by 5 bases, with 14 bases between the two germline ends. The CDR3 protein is CASSALQNTYGYTF. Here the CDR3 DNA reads TGTGCCAGCAGCGCCTTACAGAATACTTATGGCTACACCTTC.

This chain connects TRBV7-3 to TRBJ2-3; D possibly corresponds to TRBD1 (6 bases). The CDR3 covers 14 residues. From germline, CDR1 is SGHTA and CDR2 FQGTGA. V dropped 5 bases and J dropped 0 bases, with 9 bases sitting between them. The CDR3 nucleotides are TGTGCCAGCAGCCCAGGACAGAGCACAGATACGCAGTATTTT. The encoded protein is CASSPGQSTDTQYF.

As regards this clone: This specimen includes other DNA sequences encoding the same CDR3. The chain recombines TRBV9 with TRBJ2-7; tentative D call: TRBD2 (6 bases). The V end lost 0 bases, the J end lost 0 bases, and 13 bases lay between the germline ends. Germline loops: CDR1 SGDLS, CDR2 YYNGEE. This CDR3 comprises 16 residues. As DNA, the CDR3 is TGTGCCAGCAGCGTAGTAGGTAGCGGAAGCTCCTACGAGCAGTACTTC. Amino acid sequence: CASSVVGSGSSYEQYF. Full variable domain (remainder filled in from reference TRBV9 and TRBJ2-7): DSGVTQTPKHLITATGQRVTLRCSPRSGDLSVYWYQQSLDQGLQFLIQYYNGEERAKGNILERFSAQQFPDLHSELNLSSLELGDSALYFCASSVVGSGSSYEQYFGPGTRLTVT.

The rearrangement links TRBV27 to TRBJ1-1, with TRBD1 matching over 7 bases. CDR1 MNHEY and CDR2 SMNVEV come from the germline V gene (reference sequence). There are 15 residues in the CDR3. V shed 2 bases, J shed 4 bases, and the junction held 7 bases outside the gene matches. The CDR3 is CASSLDRVGGTEAFF. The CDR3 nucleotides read TGTGCCAGCAGTTTAGACAGGGTAGGGGGCACTGAAGCTTTCTTT.

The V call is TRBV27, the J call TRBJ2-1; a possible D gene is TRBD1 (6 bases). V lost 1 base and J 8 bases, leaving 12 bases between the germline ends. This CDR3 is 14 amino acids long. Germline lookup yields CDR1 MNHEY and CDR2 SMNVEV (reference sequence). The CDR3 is CASSLYTGSDEQFF. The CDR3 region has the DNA TGTGCCAGCAGTTTATATACAGGGTCCGATGAGCAGTTCTTC.

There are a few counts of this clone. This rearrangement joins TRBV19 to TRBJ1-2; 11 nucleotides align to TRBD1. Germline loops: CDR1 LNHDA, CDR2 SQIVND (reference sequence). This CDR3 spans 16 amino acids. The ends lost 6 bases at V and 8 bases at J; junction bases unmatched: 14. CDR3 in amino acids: CASSSPSLGQGAGYTF. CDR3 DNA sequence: TGTGCCAGTAGCTCCCCGAGTTTAGGACAGGGGGCAGGCTACACCTTC. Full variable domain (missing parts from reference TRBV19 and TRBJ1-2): DGGITQSPKYLFRKEGQNVTLSCEQNLNHDAMYWYRQDPGQGLRLIYYSQIVNDFQKGDIAEGYSVSREKKESFPLTVTSAQKNPTAFYLCASSSPSLGQGAGYTFGSGTRLTVV.

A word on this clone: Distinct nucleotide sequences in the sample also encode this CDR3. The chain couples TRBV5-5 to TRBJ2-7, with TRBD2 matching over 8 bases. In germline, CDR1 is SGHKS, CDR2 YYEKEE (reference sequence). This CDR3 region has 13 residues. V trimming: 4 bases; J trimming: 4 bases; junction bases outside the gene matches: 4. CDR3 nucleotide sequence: TGTGCCAGCAGCCCGGGGGGGGCTTACGAGCAGTACTTC. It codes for CASSPGGAYEQYF.

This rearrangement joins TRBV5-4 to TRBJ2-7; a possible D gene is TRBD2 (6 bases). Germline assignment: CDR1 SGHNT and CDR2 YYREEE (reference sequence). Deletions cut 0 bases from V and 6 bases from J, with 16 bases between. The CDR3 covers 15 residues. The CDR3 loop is CASSLGIGGPGEQYF. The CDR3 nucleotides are TGTGCCAGCAGCTTGGGGATCGGGGGACCGGGCGAGCAGTACTTC.

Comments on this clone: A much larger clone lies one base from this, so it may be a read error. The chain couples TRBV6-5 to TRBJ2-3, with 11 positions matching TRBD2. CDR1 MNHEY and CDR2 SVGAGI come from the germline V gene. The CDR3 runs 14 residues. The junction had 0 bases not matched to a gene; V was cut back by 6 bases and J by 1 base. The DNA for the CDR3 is TGTGCCAGCAGGACTAGCGGGGGCACAGATACGCAGTATTTT. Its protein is CASRTSGGTDTQYF.

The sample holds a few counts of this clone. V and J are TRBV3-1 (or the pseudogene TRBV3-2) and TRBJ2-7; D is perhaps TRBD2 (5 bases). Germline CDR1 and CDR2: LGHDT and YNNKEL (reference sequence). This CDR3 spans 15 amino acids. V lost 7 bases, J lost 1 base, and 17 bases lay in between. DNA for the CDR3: TGTGCCAGCAAACCAAGCCCAGCGGCATCCTACGAGCAGTACTTC. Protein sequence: CASKPSPAASYEQYF.

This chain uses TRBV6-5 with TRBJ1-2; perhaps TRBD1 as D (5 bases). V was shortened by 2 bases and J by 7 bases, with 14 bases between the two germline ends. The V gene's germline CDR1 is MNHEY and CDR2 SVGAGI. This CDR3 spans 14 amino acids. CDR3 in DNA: TGTGCCAGCAGTTACCTCGACCCTAGGGGTGGCTACACCTTC. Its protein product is CASSYLDPRGGYTF.

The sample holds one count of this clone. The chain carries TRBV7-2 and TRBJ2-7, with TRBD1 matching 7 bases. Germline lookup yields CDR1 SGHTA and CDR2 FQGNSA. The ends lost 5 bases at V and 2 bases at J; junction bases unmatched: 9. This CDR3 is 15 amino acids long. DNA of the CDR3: TGTGCCAGCAGCCCAGTGACAGGGCCCACCTACGAGCAGTACTTC. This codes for CASSPVTGPTYEQYF. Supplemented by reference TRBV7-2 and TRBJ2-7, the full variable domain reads GAGVSQSPSNKVTEKGKDVELRCDPISGHTALYWYRQSLGQGLEFLIYFQGNSAPDKSGLPSDRFSAERTGGSVSTLTIQRTQQEDSAVYLCASSPVTGPTYEQYFGPGTRLTVT.

The chain's CDR3 is CASSSEAATNEKLFF. DNA for the CDR3: TGTGCCAGCAGTTCCGAGGCTGCAACTAATGAAAAACTGTTTTTT. This chain uses TRBV28 with TRBJ1-4; D unresolved. This CDR3 contains 15 residues. The V and J ends lost 4 bases and 0 bases respectively, with 9 bases between them. Germline V gene data show CDR1 as MDHEN and CDR2 as SYDVKM.